A single T cell receptor beta chain is shown here with its context. V shed 3 bases, J shed 2 bases, and the junction held 8 bases outside the gene matches. The CDR3 has 16 residues. In germline, CDR1 is MNHEY, CDR2 SVGAGI. The data were obtained in a study of PD-1 blockade in classical Hodgkin lymphoma. Sequencing was performed with immunoSEQ multiplex PCR; in TCRdb, only in-frame clones are kept and a portion is missing. The data show fewer than 15,000 clones, approximately 80% seen once. Time point in this sample: cycle 4 day 1 (C4D1), after less than 7 weeks of nivolumab. All patients experienced relapse after autologous stem cell transplantation, and brentuximab vedotin exposure was variable. Purification of CD4+ T cells from thawed PBMCs was performed via magnetic negative selection.

This sample comprised CD4+ T cells from blood, obtained before the fourth cycle of nivolumab. This sequence originates from a human donor with classical Hodgkin lymphoma. The rearrangement uses TRBV6-5 and TRBJ2-5; 8 bases fit TRBD2. This CDR3 is CASSYSVTGGQETQYF. CDR3 nucleotide sequence: TGTGCCAGCAGTTATTCCGTCACGGGAGGGCAAGAGACCCAGTACTTC.